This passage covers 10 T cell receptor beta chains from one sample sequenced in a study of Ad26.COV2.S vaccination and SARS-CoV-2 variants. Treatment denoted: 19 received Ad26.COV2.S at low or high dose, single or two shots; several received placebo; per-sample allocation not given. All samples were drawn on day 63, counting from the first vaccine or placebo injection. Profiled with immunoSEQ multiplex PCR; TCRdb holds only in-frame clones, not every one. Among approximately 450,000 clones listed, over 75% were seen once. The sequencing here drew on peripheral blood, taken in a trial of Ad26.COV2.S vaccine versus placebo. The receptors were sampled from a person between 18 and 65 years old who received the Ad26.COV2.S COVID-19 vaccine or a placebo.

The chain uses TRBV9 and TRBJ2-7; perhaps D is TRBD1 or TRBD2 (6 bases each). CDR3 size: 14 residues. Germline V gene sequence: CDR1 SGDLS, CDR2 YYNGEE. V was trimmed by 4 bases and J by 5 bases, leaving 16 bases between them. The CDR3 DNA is TGTGCCAGCAGCAGACAGGCGGGGCGGAACGAGCAGTACTTC. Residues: CASSRQAGRNEQYF. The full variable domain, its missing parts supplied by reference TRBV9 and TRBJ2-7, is DSGVTQTPKHLITATGQRVTLRCSPRSGDLSVYWYQQSLDQGLQFLIQYYNGEERAKGNILERFSAQQFPDLHSELNLSSLELGDSALYFCASSRQAGRNEQYFGPGTRLTVT.

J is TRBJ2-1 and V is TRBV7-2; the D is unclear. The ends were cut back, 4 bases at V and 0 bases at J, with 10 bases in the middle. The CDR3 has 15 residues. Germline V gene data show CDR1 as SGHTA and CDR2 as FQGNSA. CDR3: CASSSYVSSYNEQFF. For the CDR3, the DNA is TGTGCCAGCAGCTCCTACGTAAGCTCCTACAATGAGCAGTTCTTC. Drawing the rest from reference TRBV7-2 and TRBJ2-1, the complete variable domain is GAGVSQSPSNKVTEKGKDVELRCDPISGHTALYWYRQSLGQGLEFLIYFQGNSAPDKSGLPSDRFSAERTGGSVSTLTIQRTQQEDSAVYLCASSSYVSSYNEQFFGPGTRLTVL.

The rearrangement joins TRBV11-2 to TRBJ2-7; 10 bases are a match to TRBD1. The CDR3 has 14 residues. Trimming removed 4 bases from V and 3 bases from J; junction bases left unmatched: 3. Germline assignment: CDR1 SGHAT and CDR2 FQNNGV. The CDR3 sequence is CASSSGQGYYEQYF. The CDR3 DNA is TGTGCCAGCAGCTCGGGACAGGGGTACTACGAGCAGTACTTC.

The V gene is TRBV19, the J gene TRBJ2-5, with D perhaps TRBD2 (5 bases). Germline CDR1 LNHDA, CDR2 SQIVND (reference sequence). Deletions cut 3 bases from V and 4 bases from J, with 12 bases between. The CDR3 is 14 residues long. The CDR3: CASSIQGGPETQYF. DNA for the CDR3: TGTGCCAGTAGTATTCAAGGAGGTCCAGAGACCCAGTACTTC.

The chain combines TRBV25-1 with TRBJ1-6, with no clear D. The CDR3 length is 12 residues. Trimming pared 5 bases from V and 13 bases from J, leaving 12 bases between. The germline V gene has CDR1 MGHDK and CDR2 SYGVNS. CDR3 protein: CASSLKLPPLHF. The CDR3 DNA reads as TGTGCCAGCAGTCTAAAACTGCCGCCCCTCCACTTT. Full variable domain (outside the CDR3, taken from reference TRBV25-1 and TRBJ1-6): EADIYQTPRYLVIGTGKKITLECSQTMGHDKMYWYQQDPGMELHLIHYSYGVNSTEKGDLSSESTVSRIRTEHFPLTLESARPSHTSQYLCASSLKLPPLHFGNGTRLTVT.

The CDR3 reads CASSPNGRRNEKLFF. CDR3 DNA: TGTGCCAGCTCCCCGAATGGCCGGCGCAATGAAAAACTGTTTTTT. This rearrangement joins TRBV28 to TRBJ1-4; D call uncertain. The CDR3 length is 15 residues. CDR1 and CDR2 (germline): MDHEN, SYDVKM. Trimming left V 8 bases short and J 5 bases short, with 18 bases between. Using reference TRBV28 and TRBJ1-4 for the parts outside the CDR3, the full variable domain is DVKVTQSSRYLVKRTGEKVFLECVQDMDHENMFWYRQDPGLGLRLIYFSYDVKMKEKGDIPEGYSVSREKKERFSLILESASTNQTSMYLCASSPNGRRNEKLFFGSGTQLSVL.

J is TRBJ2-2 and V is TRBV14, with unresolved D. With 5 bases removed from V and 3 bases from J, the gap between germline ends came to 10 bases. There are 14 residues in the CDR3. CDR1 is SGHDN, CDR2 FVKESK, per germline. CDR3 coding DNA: TGTGCCAGCAGCGTAAAGATATACACCGGGGAGCTGTTTTTT. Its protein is CASSVKIYTGELFF.

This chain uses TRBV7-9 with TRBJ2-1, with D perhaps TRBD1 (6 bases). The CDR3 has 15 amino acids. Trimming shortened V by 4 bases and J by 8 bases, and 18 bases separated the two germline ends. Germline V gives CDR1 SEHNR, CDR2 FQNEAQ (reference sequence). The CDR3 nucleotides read TGTGCCAGCAGCTCCCTTGGGGGACATTTCGATGAGCAGTTCTTC. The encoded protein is CASSSLGGHFDEQFF.

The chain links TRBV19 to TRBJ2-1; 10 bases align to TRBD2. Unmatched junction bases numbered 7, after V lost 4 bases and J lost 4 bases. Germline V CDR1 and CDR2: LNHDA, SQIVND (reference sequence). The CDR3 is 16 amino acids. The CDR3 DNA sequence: TGTGCCAGTAGTAGGGCCGGGACTAGCGCTTACAATGAGCAGTTCTTC. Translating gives CASSRAGTSAYNEQFF. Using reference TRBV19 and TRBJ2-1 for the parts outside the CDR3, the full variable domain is DGGITQSPKYLFRKEGQNVTLSCEQNLNHDAMYWYRQDPGQGLRLIYYSQIVNDFQKGDIAEGYSVSREKKESFPLTVTSAQKNPTAFYLCASSRAGTSAYNEQFFGPGTRLTVL.

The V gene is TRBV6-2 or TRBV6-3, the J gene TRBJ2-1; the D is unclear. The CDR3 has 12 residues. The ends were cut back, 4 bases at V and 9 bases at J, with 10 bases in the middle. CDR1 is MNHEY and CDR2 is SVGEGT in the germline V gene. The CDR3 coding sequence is TGTGCCAGCAGTTCCTTTGCAACTGAGCAGTTCTTC. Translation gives CASSSFATEQFF.